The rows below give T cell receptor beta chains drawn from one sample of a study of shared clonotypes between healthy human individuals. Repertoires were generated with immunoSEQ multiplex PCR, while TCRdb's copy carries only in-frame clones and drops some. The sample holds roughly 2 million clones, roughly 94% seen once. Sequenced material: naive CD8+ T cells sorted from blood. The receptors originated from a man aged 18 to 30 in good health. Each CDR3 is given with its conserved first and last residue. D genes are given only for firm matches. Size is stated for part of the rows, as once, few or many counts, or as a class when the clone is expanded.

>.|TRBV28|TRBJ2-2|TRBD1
CASSLPREGTDDTGELFF
TGTGCCAGCAGTTTACCACGTGAGGGGACAGATGACACCGGGGAGCTGTTTTTT
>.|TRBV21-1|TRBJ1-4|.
CASPKKREKLFF
TGTGCCAGCCCCAAAAAGAGGGAAAAACTGTTTTTT
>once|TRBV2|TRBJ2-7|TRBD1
CASSLQGPVGYEQYF
TGTGCCAGCAGCTTACAGGGGCCAGTCGGGTACGAGCAGTACTTC
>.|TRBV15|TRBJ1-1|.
CATSRDRMGENTEAFF
TGTGCCACCAGCAGAGATCGGATGGGCGAGAACACTGAAGCTTTCTTT
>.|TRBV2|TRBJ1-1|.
CASSGQVNRGGTEAFF
TGTGCCAGCAGTGGACAGGTCAACCGCGGGGGAACTGAAGCTTTCTTT
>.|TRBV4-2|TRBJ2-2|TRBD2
CASSQENPSGGNTGELFF
TGTGCCAGCAGCCAAGAAAACCCGAGCGGGGGGAACACCGGGGAGCTGTTTTTT
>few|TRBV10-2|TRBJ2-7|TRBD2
CASSDPAGGTYEQYF
TGCGCCAGCAGTGATCCCGCGGGAGGGACCTACGAGCAGTACTTC
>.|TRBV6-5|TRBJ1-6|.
CASSYGGEGNSPLHF
TGTGCCAGCAGTTACGGGGGTGAGGGGAATTCACCCCTCCACTTT
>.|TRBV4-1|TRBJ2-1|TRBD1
CASSQDPGTGTLREQFF
TGCGCCAGCAGCCAAGATCCCGGGACAGGGACCCTACGGGAGCAGTTCTTC
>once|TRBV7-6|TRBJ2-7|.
CASSLTSGEQYF
TGTGCCAGCAGCTTGACCTCGGGCGAGCAGTACTTC
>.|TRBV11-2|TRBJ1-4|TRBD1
CASSLEWTGIDEKLFF
TGTGCCAGCAGCTTAGAGTGGACAGGGATCGATGAAAAACTGTTTTTT
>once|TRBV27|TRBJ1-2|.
CASRGAGWGNGYTF
TGTGCCAGCAGGGGGGCAGGGTGGGGGAATGGCTACACCTTC
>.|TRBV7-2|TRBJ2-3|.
CASSLDWLSTDTQYF
TGTGCCAGCAGCTTAGATTGGCTAAGCACAGATACGCAGTATTTT
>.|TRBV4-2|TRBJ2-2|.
CASSQESGATGELFF
TGTGCCAGCAGCCAAGAATCGGGGGCCACCGGGGAGCTGTTTTTT
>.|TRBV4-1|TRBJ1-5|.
CASSQVTGQPQHF
TGCGCCAGCAGCCAAGTCACGGGACAGCCCCAGCATTTT
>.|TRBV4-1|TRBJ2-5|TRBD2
CASSQGGGGAQETQYF
TGCGCCAGCAGCCAGGGGGGGGGTGGCGCACAAGAGACCCAGTACTTC